The 16 T cell receptor beta chains in this list originate from one sample, sequenced in a study of T cells in localized non-small cell lung cancer. Only in-frame clones appear in the TCRdb table, and some are missing; sequencing was by immunoSEQ multiplex PCR. The sample lists some 36,000 clones, 86% seen once, with about 5.4% in the top ten. The material sequenced was peripheral blood mononuclear cells, taken before any cancer treatment. The receptors stem from an older male donor with stage II lung adenocarcinoma.

The genes are TRBV10-3 and TRBJ2-2; tentatively, D is TRBD2 (5 bases). This CDR3 region has 14 residues. Germline V lookup: CDR1 ENHRY, CDR2 SYGVKD. Trimming shortened V by 7 bases and J by 0 bases, and 9 bases separated the two germline ends. This CDR3 reads CAIKRRSNTGELFF. CDR3 bases: TGTGCCATCAAAAGGAGGTCGAACACCGGGGAGCTGTTTTTT.

This chain joins TRBV14 and TRBJ2-5, with D uncertain. The V end lost 0 bases, the J end lost 5 bases, and 10 bases lay between the germline ends. Germline CDR1 is SGHDN and CDR2 is FVKESK. The CDR3 sequence is 14 residues long. The DNA for the CDR3 is TGTGCCAGCAGCCAAGATAGTGGCTGGGAGACCCAGTACTTC. Translating gives CASSQDSGWETQYF.

The V gene is TRBV6-5, the J gene TRBJ2-5, with D perhaps matching TRBD1 (6 bases). The germline gives CDR1 MNHEY, CDR2 SVGAGI. The CDR3 contains 15 residues. V was shortened by 7 bases and J by 1 base, with 16 bases between the two germline ends. This CDR3 reads CASNEAQGLQETQYF. The CDR3, as DNA: TGTGCCAGCAACGAAGCACAGGGCCTCCAAGAGACCCAGTACTTC.

The rearrangement joins TRBV14 to TRBJ2-2; D gene unclear. The CDR3 spans 13 residues. Germline V CDR1 and CDR2: SGHDN, FVKESK. Trimming shortened V by 1 base and J by 7 bases, and 7 bases separated the two germline ends. This CDR3 reads CASSQVTYGELFF. The CDR3 DNA is TGTGCCAGCAGCCAAGTAACGTACGGGGAGCTGTTTTTT.

As DNA, the CDR3 is TGTGCCAGCAGCTTCGAGGGGCGATACTATGGCTACACCTTC. It specifies CASSFEGRYYGYTF. The chain has TRBV7-9 and TRBJ1-2; TRBD1 is a possible D gene (5 bases). The V end was cut by 3 bases, the J end by 3 bases, with 11 bases between. This CDR3 contains 14 residues. Per germline, CDR1 SEHNR and CDR2 FQNEAQ (reference sequence).

V gene TRBV4-1 combines with J gene TRBJ2-1, with D perhaps assigned TRBD1 or TRBD2 (5 bases each). Germline V gene sequence: CDR1 MGHRA, CDR2 YSYEKL. The CDR3 runs to 12 residues. Trimming pared 6 bases from V and 5 bases from J, leaving 8 bases between. The CDR3 sequence is CASRGPNNEQFF. In DNA, the CDR3 is TGCGCCAGCAGGGGACCCAACAATGAGCAGTTCTTC.

This chain joins TRBV5-1 and TRBJ2-7; D remains unclear. Trimming left V 0 bases short and J 0 bases short, with 10 bases between. Germline V gene lookup returns CDR1 SGHRS and CDR2 YFSETQ. The CDR3 is made up of 15 amino acids. The CDR3 sequence is CASSLDARSSYEQYF. CDR3 in DNA: TGCGCCAGCAGCTTGGACGCCAGGAGCTCCTACGAGCAGTACTTC. Combining the CDR3 with reference TRBV5-1 and TRBJ2-7 gives the whole variable domain KAGVTQTPRYLIKTRGQQVTLSCSPISGHRSVSWYQQTPGQGLQFLFEYFSETQRNKGNFPGRFSGRQFSNSRSEMNVSTLELGDSALYLCASSLDARSSYEQYFGPGTRLTVT.

The chain links TRBV4-1 to TRBJ2-7, with D possibly being TRBD2 (5 bases). The CDR3 sequence is 17 residues long. Trimming shortened V by 4 bases and J by 5 bases, and 24 bases separated the two germline ends. CDR1 and CDR2 (germline): MGHRA, YSYEKL. CDR3 sequence: CASSLSRVGESTDEQYF. The DNA of the CDR3 is TGCGCCAGCAGCCTTTCGCGGGTCGGCGAGAGTACAGACGAGCAGTACTTC.

The rearrangement joins TRBV7-3 to TRBJ2-5; unclear D gene. V lost 3 bases to trimming and J lost 2 bases, with 7 bases between them. CDR1 and CDR2 from the germline V gene are SGHTA and FQGTGA. This CDR3 has 13 amino acids. The CDR3 sequence is CASSFGRQETQYF. In DNA, the CDR3 is TGTGCCAGCAGCTTCGGCAGGCAAGAGACCCAGTACTTC.

This clone was counted a few times. V gene TRBV5-1 combines with J gene TRBJ2-7; 8 nucleotides match TRBD2. The CDR3 consists of 13 residues. The V gene end was trimmed by 4 bases and the J gene end by 4 bases; junction bases not matched to a gene: 4. Per germline, CDR1 SGHRS and CDR2 YFSETQ. The CDR3 protein is CASSIGTRYEQYF. The CDR3 region has the DNA TGCGCCAGCAGCATCGGGACTAGGTACGAGCAGTACTTC.

This chain connects TRBV6-5 to TRBJ2-7; D not resolved. The CDR3 contains 15 residues. The germline V and J ends were trimmed by 2 bases and 0 bases, with 11 bases remaining between them. CDR1 is MNHEY and CDR2 is SVGAGI in the germline V gene. CDR3 bases: TGTGCCAGCAGTTACAGCCCGCCTGGCTCCTACGAGCAGTACTTC. Translating it yields CASSYSPPGSYEQYF.

This clone came up once. This rearrangement joins TRBV6-6 to TRBJ1-1; TRBD1 is a possible D gene (5 bases). The CDR3 has 14 residues. Per the germline V gene, CDR1 is MNHNY and CDR2 is SVGAGI (reference sequence). V was cut by 9 bases and J by 0 bases, with 14 bases left in between. The CDR3 sequence is CASQGQGLNTEAFF. CDR3 DNA: TGTGCCAGTCAAGGTCAGGGTCTGAACACTGAAGCTTTCTTT.

V and J are TRBV6-5 and TRBJ2-7; tentatively, D is TRBD1 (5 bases). Trimming took off 5 bases at V and 4 bases at J, with 15 bases between the two ends. The CDR3 sequence is 14 residues long. Germline CDR1 is MNHEY and CDR2 is SVGAGI. In nucleotides, the CDR3 is TGTGCCAGCAGTCGCACCTCGACAGTTTACGAGCAGTACTTC. Translation: CASSRTSTVYEQYF.

The chain joins TRBV28 to TRBJ2-1; 8 bases agree with TRBD2. CDR1 and CDR2 (germline): MDHEN, SYDVKM. CDR3 length: 13 amino acids. Unmatched junction bases numbered 7, after V lost 7 bases and J lost 8 bases. CDR3 sequence reads: CASTFGREDEQFF. The DNA for the CDR3 is TGTGCCAGCACCTTCGGGCGGGAGGATGAGCAGTTCTTC.

The V call is TRBV5-4, the J call TRBJ1-1; D perhaps matches TRBD1 (5 bases). CDR3 length: 15 amino acids. Germline V lookup: CDR1 SGHNT, CDR2 YYREEE (reference sequence). Trimming took off 4 bases at V and 4 bases at J, with 17 bases between the two ends. CDR3 protein: CASSPPWVQGTEAFF. CDR3 DNA sequence: TGTGCCAGCAGCCCACCCTGGGTCCAGGGCACTGAAGCTTTCTTT.

The chain uses TRBV5-6 and TRBJ1-2; D is unresolved. Germline CDR1 is SGHDT and CDR2 is YYEEEE. V shed 6 bases and J shed 8 bases, with 14 bases lying between them. The CDR3 is 12 residues long. CDR3 residues: CASTQRRVGYTF. The CDR3 DNA sequence: TGTGCCAGCACCCAGAGGAGGGTGGGCTACACCTTC.